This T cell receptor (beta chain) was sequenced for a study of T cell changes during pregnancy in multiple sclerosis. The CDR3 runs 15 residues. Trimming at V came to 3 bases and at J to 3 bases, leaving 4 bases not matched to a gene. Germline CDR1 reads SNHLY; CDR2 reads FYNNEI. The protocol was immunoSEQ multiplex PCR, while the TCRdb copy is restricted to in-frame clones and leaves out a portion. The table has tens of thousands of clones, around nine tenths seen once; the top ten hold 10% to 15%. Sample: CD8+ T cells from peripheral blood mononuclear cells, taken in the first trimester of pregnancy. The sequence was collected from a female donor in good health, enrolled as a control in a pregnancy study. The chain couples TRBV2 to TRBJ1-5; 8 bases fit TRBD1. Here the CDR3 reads CASSEEDRANQPQHF. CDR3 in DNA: TGTGCCAGCAGTGAGGAGGACAGGGCCAATCAGCCCCAGCATTTT.